The clone carrying this T cell receptor beta chain occurred many times. RNA transcripts yielded amplified TCR beta CDR3 regions. First-round RT-PCR of the TCR CDR3 relied on the HTBI primer set. TCRdb analysed the multiplex PCR reads with MiXCR anew, one entry per CDR3 protein. Of a few hundred thousand distinct CDR3 sequences listed, around 25% are singletons. This sample is drawn from a study of T cells in Graves' hyperthyroidism and ophthalmopathy. Germline CDR1 and CDR2: SGHRS and YFSETQ. This CDR3 is 16 amino acids long. V was cut by 6 bases and J by 3 bases, with 19 bases left in between. Material for sequencing was blood. The chain combines TRBV5-1 with TRBJ2-1; D not certain. The receptor was derived from a man aged 50-60 years with Graves' hyperthyroidism. CDR3 in DNA: TGCGCCAGCACCGGTAGCATCAAGGTCGGCTACAATGAGCAGTTCTTC. It encodes CASTGSIKVGYNEQFF.